The 31 T cell receptor beta chains below were found in one sample sequenced in a study of beta chain features in type 1 diabetes. Expressed TCRB transcripts got sequenced, as all isolated RNA was reverse transcribed. This table comes from immunoSEQ multiplex PCR, and its TCRdb copy is limited to in-frame clones, with some not included. The sample consists of about 260,000 clones, roughly two thirds of them appearing once. The specimen sequenced was naive CD4+ T cells from blood. All receptors derive from a young man in good health.

The gene calls are TRBV7-2 and TRBJ2-3; 10 bases fit TRBD2. This CDR3 comprises 15 residues. Germline CDR1 and CDR2: SGHTA and FQGNSA. V shed 5 bases and J 0 bases; nucleotides not matched to a gene: 2. CDR3 sequence: CASSPTSGSTDTQYF. In DNA, the CDR3 is TGTGCCAGCAGCCCGACTAGCGGGAGCACAGATACGCAGTATTTT.

The chain uses TRBV5-4 and TRBJ2-1; 11 bases are shared with TRBD2. The CDR3 runs to 15 residues. Germline-derived CDR1 and CDR2 are SGHNT and YYREEE (reference sequence). J was trimmed by 4 bases and V by 1 base; bases with no gene match: 1. CDR3 coding DNA: TGTGCCAGCAGCTTGAGGACTAGCGGGTACAATGAGCAGTTCTTC. This encodes CASSLRTSGYNEQFF.

The chain has TRBV15 and TRBJ2-2; the D is unclear. The germline CDR1 and CDR2 sequences are LNHNV and YYDKDF (reference sequence). V was shortened by 2 bases and J by 7 bases, with 14 bases between the two germline ends. This CDR3 is built from 15 residues. CDR3 coding DNA: TGTGCCACCAGCAGACCACGCGGACGAGACGGGGAGCTGTTTTTT. It codes for CATSRPRGRDGELFF.

The rearrangement joins TRBV25-1 to TRBJ2-3, with D possibly being TRBD2 (6 bases). CDR3 length equals 14 residues. The V end lost 6 bases, the J end lost 0 bases, and 10 bases lay between the germline ends. Germline loops: CDR1 MGHDK, CDR2 SYGVNS. CDR3 coding DNA: TGTGCCAGCAGCCGGGAGATTAGCACAGATACGCAGTATTTT. It yields the protein CASSREISTDTQYF.

CDR3 sequence: CASSLVGRYAETQYF. In nucleotides, the CDR3 is TGTGCCAGCAGCTTAGTTGGCCGTTATGCAGAGACCCAGTACTTC. V usage is TRBV7-2 and J usage is TRBJ2-5; D ambiguous. The CDR3 contains 15 residues. V lost 1 base and J lost 4, with 13 bases in between. The germline gives CDR1 SGHTA, CDR2 FQGNSA.

The chain couples TRBV10-3 to TRBJ2-3; TRBD2 matches 8 bases. CDR3 length equals 12 residues. Germline V CDR1 and CDR2: ENHRY, SYGVKD. V lost 7 bases to trimming and J lost 6 bases; unmatched junction nucleotides: 3. CDR3 amino acids: CAIKSGGDTQYF. The CDR3 nucleotides are TGTGCCATCAAAAGCGGGGGCGATACGCAGTATTTT.

The V and J genes are TRBV25-1 and TRBJ1-2; a weak D match, TRBD1 (5 bases). Germline lookup yields CDR1 MGHDK and CDR2 SYGVNS. V lost 3 bases and J lost 1, with 6 bases in between. The CDR3 consists of 13 residues. The chain's CDR3 is CASSEGGNYGYTF. For the CDR3, the DNA is TGTGCCAGCAGTGAGGGGGGTAACTATGGCTACACCTTC.

This clone was seen a handful of times. This chain links TRBV6-6 with TRBJ2-7; a possible D gene is TRBD1 (6 bases). Germline lookup yields CDR1 MNHNY and CDR2 SVGAGI (reference sequence). The CDR3 has 16 residues. The V gene lost 5 bases and the J gene lost 0 bases, with 17 bases spanning the gap. The DNA for the CDR3 is TGTGCCAGCAGTAAACGTCGGACAGAGAGCTCCTACGAGCAGTACTTC. It translates to CASSKRRTESSYEQYF.

The genes are TRBV30 and TRBJ2-6; TRBD2 is a possible D gene (5 bases). The CDR3 has 16 amino acids. Trimming took off 5 bases at V and 0 bases at J, with 14 bases between the two ends. Germline V gene sequence: CDR1 GTSNPN, CDR2 SVGIG (reference sequence). The CDR3 DNA sequence: TGTGCCTGGGGCCTCGGAGGCCTCTCTGGGGCCAACGTCCTGACTTTC. Its protein is CAWGLGGLSGANVLTF.

This clone appeared a few times. V usage is TRBV7-2 and J usage is TRBJ1-1; 9 bases are shared with TRBD1. In germline, CDR1 is SGHTA, CDR2 FQGNSA. J was trimmed by 1 base and V by 5 bases; bases with no gene match: 5. This CDR3 has 15 residues. CDR3 sequence (DNA): TGTGCCAGCAGCCCACAGGGGGCGAAGAACACTGAAGCTTTCTTT. Translating gives CASSPQGAKNTEAFF.

Only a few counts were recorded for this clone. The chain recombines TRBV29-1 with TRBJ2-1; 14 nucleotides match TRBD2. Germline V CDR1 and CDR2: SQVTM, ANQGSEA. Trimming removed 4 bases from V and 8 bases from J; junction bases left unmatched: 4. This CDR3 spans 14 amino acids. CDR3 residues: CSVGGTSGSHEQFF. The DNA of the CDR3 is TGCAGCGTTGGCGGGACTAGCGGGAGCCATGAGCAGTTCTTC.

This chain joins TRBV30 and TRBJ1-6, with D hard to call. With 4 bases removed from V and 9 bases from J, the gap between germline ends came to 10 bases. Germline lookup yields CDR1 GTSNPN and CDR2 SVGIG (reference sequence). CDR3 length: 12 amino acids. The CDR3 sequence is CAWTTLFSPLHF. The CDR3 DNA follows: TGTGCCTGGACAACTCTTTTTTCACCCCTCCACTTT.

The gene calls are TRBV25-1 and TRBJ2-1; TRBD2 matches 8 bases. Trimming at V came to 8 bases and at J to 1 base, leaving 7 bases not matched to a gene. CDR3 length equals 15 residues. Per the germline V gene, CDR1 is MGHDK and CDR2 is SYGVNS. The CDR3 sequence: CASGRRGASYNEQFF. CDR3 bases: TGTGCCAGCGGCCGGCGGGGGGCATCCTACAATGAGCAGTTCTTC.

The J gene is TRBJ2-1, the V gene TRBV29-1; 10 positions match TRBD1. This CDR3 comprises 15 residues. Germline loops: CDR1 SQVTM, CDR2 ANQGSEA. Losses at the gene ends were 4 bases for V and 4 bases for J; bases not matched to a gene: 7. The CDR3 spells CSVVPGQGVYNEQFF. The CDR3, as DNA: TGCAGCGTTGTTCCCGGACAGGGGGTATACAATGAGCAGTTCTTC.

A remark on this clone: At one boundary the junction diverges from the germline segment, which might be a read error. The CDR3 reads CSVERLNGQFF. CDR3 nucleotide sequence: TGCAGCGTTGAACGGCTGAATGGGCAGTTCTTC. This chain links TRBV29-1 with TRBJ2-1; the D is unclear. CDR1 is SQVTM, CDR2 ANQGSEA, per germline. This CDR3 has 11 amino acids.

Concerning this clone itself: The sample carries other DNA sequences with the same CDR3. V is TRBV30 and J is TRBJ1-3; D is unclear. There are 11 residues in the CDR3. Trimming took 3 bases from V and 0 from J, leaving 0 bases between them. Germline V gene sequence: CDR1 GTSNPN, CDR2 SVGIG (reference sequence). This chain's CDR3 is CAWSSGNTIYF. The CDR3 nucleotides are TGTGCCTGGAGCTCTGGAAACACCATATATTTT.

In its sample, this clone was seen a few times. CDR3 sequence reads: CSVGSRMQETQYF. The DNA for the CDR3 is TGCAGCGTTGGCAGCCGAATGCAAGAGACCCAGTACTTC. V usage is TRBV29-1 and J usage is TRBJ2-5; D call uncertain. CDR1 is SQVTM, CDR2 ANQGSEA, per germline. The CDR3 loop spans 13 amino acids. Trimming stripped 4 bases from V and 2 bases from J, with 11 bases between.

For the CDR3, the DNA is TGTGCCAGCAGCCAAGGAGGGACAGCTAACACTGAAGCTTTCTTT. Protein: CASSQGGTANTEAFF. The chain links TRBV4-2 to TRBJ1-1, with 7 bases identical to TRBD1. The V gene end was trimmed by 1 base and the J gene end by 2 bases; junction bases not matched to a gene: 4. The germline V gene has CDR1 LGHNA and CDR2 YNFKEQ. The CDR3 sequence is 15 residues long.

This chain connects TRBV27 to TRBJ2-7; the D gene is possibly TRBD2 (5 bases). This CDR3 has 16 residues. With 5 bases removed from V and 7 bases from J, the gap between germline ends came to 24 bases. CDR1 is MNHEY and CDR2 is SMNVEV in the germline V gene (reference sequence). The CDR3 protein is CASSPTPRTGSLEQYF. The DNA for the CDR3 is TGTGCCAGCAGTCCTACCCCTAGGACTGGGAGCTTGGAGCAGTACTTC.

The chain combines TRBV13 with TRBJ2-7; D unresolved. Germline CDR1 and CDR2: PRHDT and FYEKMQ (reference sequence). This CDR3 comprises 12 residues. With 5 bases removed from V and 0 bases from J, the gap between germline ends came to 5 bases. CDR3 DNA: TGTGCCAGCAGCACAAGCTCCTACGAGCAGTACTTC. As protein: CASSTSSYEQYF.

V is TRBV30 and J is TRBJ1-4; a possible D gene is TRBD1 (5 bases). Trimming left V 5 bases short and J 7 bases short, with 17 bases between. CDR1 is GTSNPN and CDR2 is SVGIG in the germline V gene (reference sequence). The CDR3 is made up of 14 amino acids. The CDR3 is CAWRLGESGEKLFF. DNA for the CDR3: TGTGCCTGGCGATTGGGGGAAAGCGGTGAAAAACTGTTTTTT.

The chain employs TRBV7-2 and TRBJ2-6; no clear D. V gave up 1 base and J gave up 3 bases, with 4 bases separating them. CDR1 is SGHTA, CDR2 FQGNSA, per germline. This CDR3 region has 14 residues. The CDR3 DNA is TGTGCCAGCAGCTTAGACCGTGGGGCCAACGTCCTGACTTTC. Its translation: CASSLDRGANVLTF. Drawing the rest from reference TRBV7-2 and TRBJ2-6, the complete variable domain is GAGVSQSPSNKVTEKGKDVELRCDPISGHTALYWYRQSLGQGLEFLIYFQGNSAPDKSGLPSDRFSAERTGGSVSTLTIQRTQQEDSAVYLCASSLDRGANVLTFGAGSRLTVL.

This chain joins TRBV11-2 and TRBJ2-7; D is uncertain. This CDR3 has 13 amino acids. CDR1 and CDR2 (germline): SGHAT, FQNNGV. V lost 3 bases to trimming and J lost 2 bases, with 8 bases between them. CDR3 bases: TGTGCCAGCAGCTTTCGACCGGCCTACGAGCAGTACTTC. Translation gives CASSFRPAYEQYF.

In its sample, this clone was seen a few times. The chain links TRBV30 to TRBJ2-1; D gene ambiguous. CDR1 GTSNPN and CDR2 SVGIG come from the germline V gene (reference sequence). CDR3 size: 13 residues. V dropped 2 bases and J dropped 6 bases, with 11 bases sitting between them. The chain's CDR3 is CAWSISVGNEQFF. The CDR3 DNA follows: TGTGCCTGGAGTATATCTGTGGGCAATGAGCAGTTCTTC.

This chain joins TRBV7-2 and TRBJ2-5, with a weak D call TRBD1 (5 bases). V gave up 1 base and J gave up 5 bases, with 17 bases separating them. The CDR3 extends over 16 amino acids. The V gene's germline CDR1 is SGHTA and CDR2 FQGNSA. CDR3 in DNA: TGTGCCAGCAGCTTAGGCCGACCAGGGATCGGGGAGACCCAGTACTTC. This codes for CASSLGRPGIGETQYF.

A word on this clone: Other DNA variants within this sample encode the same CDR3. The chain recombines TRBV30 with TRBJ1-1; D not resolved. Germline-derived CDR1 and CDR2 are GTSNPN and SVGIG (reference sequence). V was shortened by 4 bases and J by 0 bases, with 3 bases between the two germline ends. This CDR3 comprises 11 residues. The CDR3 coding sequence is TGTGCCTGGAACATGAACACTGAAGCTTTCTTT. It specifies CAWNMNTEAFF. Using reference TRBV30 and TRBJ1-1 for the parts outside the CDR3, the full variable domain is SQTIHQWPATLVQPVGSPLSLECTVEGTSNPNLYWYRQAAGRGLQLLFYSVGIGQISSEVPQNLSASRPQDRQFILSSKKLLLSDSGFYLCAWNMNTEAFFGQGTRLTVV.

The rearrangement uses TRBV28 and TRBJ2-5; a weak D match, TRBD1 (6 bases). V lost 5 bases to trimming and J lost 4 bases, with 17 bases between them. The CDR3 is 15 residues long. Germline V gene sequence: CDR1 MDHEN, CDR2 SYDVKM. In DNA, the CDR3 is TGTGCCAGCAGTGTACAGGGTCCGGCGGGAGAGACCCAGTACTTC. Translation: CASSVQGPAGETQYF.

This clone turned up a few times. This chain connects TRBV7-2 to TRBJ2-3; TRBD2 matches at 7 bases. The length of the CDR3 is 14 residues. Germline values: CDR1 SGHTA, CDR2 FQGNSA. V lost 2 bases, J lost 4 bases, and 3 bases stayed unmatched. CDR3 region: CASSLSAGPDTQYF. DNA of the CDR3: TGTGCCAGCAGCTTATCAGCGGGGCCAGATACGCAGTATTTT. Filled out from reference TRBV7-2 and TRBJ2-3, the complete variable domain reads GAGVSQSPSNKVTEKGKDVELRCDPISGHTALYWYRQSLGQGLEFLIYFQGNSAPDKSGLPSDRFSAERTGGSVSTLTIQRTQQEDSAVYLCASSLSAGPDTQYFGPGTRLTVL.

This clone appeared a few times. V and J are TRBV7-2 and TRBJ2-1, with 8 bases aligning to TRBD2. Trimming removed 2 bases from V and 8 bases from J; junction bases left unmatched: 5. This CDR3 comprises 14 residues. Germline loops: CDR1 SGHTA, CDR2 FQGNSA. CDR3 in DNA: TGTGCCAGCAGCTTAACAGCGGGAGCGCATGAGCAGTTCTTC. Its protein product is CASSLTAGAHEQFF.

The chain joins TRBV30 to TRBJ1-5; D is undetermined. Trimming left V 0 bases short and J 0 bases short, with 12 bases between. CDR1 is GTSNPN, CDR2 SVGIG, per germline (reference sequence). The CDR3 is made up of 16 amino acids. Here the CDR3 DNA reads TGTGCCTGGAGTGTCGGAGACCCTTATAGCAATCAGCCCCAGCATTTT. Translation: CAWSVGDPYSNQPQHF.

This clone has just a few counts. The chain couples TRBV29-1 to TRBJ2-2; TRBD2 matches 9 bases. This CDR3 comprises 13 residues. V dropped 4 bases and J dropped 4; count of bases not matched to a gene: 1. Germline V CDR1 and CDR2: SQVTM, ANQGSEA. Here the CDR3 reads CSVGGRGTGELFF. The CDR3 DNA sequence: TGCAGCGTTGGCGGGAGGGGCACCGGGGAGCTGTTTTTT.